This T cell receptor beta chain derives from a study of response to subunit inactivated influenza vaccine. Overall study results and limits: The study's authors posited that every seasonal influenza vaccination enlists few new T cells.

There are a few counts of this clonotype. Its antigen is not known. MiXCR, applied by TCRdb to the RT-PCR reads, yields one record per CDR3 protein. The profile covers some 850,000 distinct CDR3 sequences, with less than 20% appearing a single time and approximately 11% taken by the ten largest. Germline loops: CDR1 SGHVS, CDR2 FNYEAQ. The trim removed 5 bases at V and 6 bases at J, leaving 3 bases unmatched. CDR3 length equals 13 residues. The source is a man aged 50-59 years who received an inactivated influenza vaccine. The V and J genes are TRBV7-6 and TRBJ2-3; 9 positions agree with TRBD1. The sequencing used PBMCs from blood, collected more than 4 days after vaccination. CDR3 residues: CASSRDRGDTQYF. Written as DNA, the CDR3 is TGTGCCAGCAGCCGTGACAGGGGGGATACGCAGTATTTT.